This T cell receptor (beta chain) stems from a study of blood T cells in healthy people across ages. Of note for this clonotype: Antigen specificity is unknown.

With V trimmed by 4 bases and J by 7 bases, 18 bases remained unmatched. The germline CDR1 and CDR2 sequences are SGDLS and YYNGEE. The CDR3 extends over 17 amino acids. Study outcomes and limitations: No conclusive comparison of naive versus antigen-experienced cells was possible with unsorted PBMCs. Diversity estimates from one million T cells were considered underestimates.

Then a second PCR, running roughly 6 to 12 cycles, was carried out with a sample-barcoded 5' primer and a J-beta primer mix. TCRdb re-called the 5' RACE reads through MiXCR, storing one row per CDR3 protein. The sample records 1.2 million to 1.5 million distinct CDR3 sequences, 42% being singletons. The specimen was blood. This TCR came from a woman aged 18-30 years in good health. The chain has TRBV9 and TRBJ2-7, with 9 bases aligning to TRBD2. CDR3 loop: CASSPHGFGTSKDEQYF. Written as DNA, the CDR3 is TGTGCCAGCAGCCCCCATGGGTTCGGGACTAGCAAGGATGAGCAGTACTTC.